Listed below are T cell receptor beta chains from one sample, sequenced in a study of T cell repertoires in cytomegalovirus infection. MiXCR was run by TCRdb on the reads, yielding one entry per CDR3 protein. Among roughly 310,000 distinct CDR3 sequences listed, about a sixth were seen once. The sequenced material came from PBMCs. The receptor set was obtained from a human donor in good health (CMV status not recorded). Some clones in this sample may be carry-over from other donors' samples. Both conserved end residues are part of each CDR3. Each record gives: V gene, clone size, D gene, J gene, CDR3 protein, CDR3 DNA. D genes are given only for firm matches. Clone size, where shown, is once, few, many, or a class for clones that have expanded.

v_call: TRBV4-1
clone_size: few
d_call: NA
j_call: TRBJ1-6
cdr3_aa: CASSQDAVLGDSPLHF
cdr3_nt: TGCGCCAGCAGCCAAGATGCCGTACTAGGAGACTCACCCCTCCACTTT

v_call: TRBV19
clone_size: few
d_call: TRBD2
j_call: TRBJ2-7
cdr3_aa: CASSRGGTSGSYEQYF
cdr3_nt: TGTGCCAGTAGCAGGGGGGGGACTAGCGGCTCCTACGAGCAGTACTTC

v_call: TRBV2
clone_size: few
d_call: NA
j_call: TRBJ2-3
cdr3_aa: CASCLQSSSDTQYF
cdr3_nt: TGTGCCAGCTGCTTGCAGTCATCCTCCGATACGCAGTATTTT

v_call: TRBV7-2
clone_size: few
d_call: TRBD2
j_call: TRBJ2-4
cdr3_aa: CASSLGVAGGRDIQYF
cdr3_nt: TGTGCCAGCAGCTTAGGAGTAGCGGGGGGGCGAGACATTCAGTACTTC

v_call: TRBV12-3/TRBV12-4
clone_size: few
d_call: TRBD1
j_call: TRBJ1-2
cdr3_aa: CASSLAGGTAYGYTF
cdr3_nt: TGTGCCAGCAGTTTAGCGGGGGGGACAGCTTACGGCTACACCTTC

v_call: TRBV20-1
clone_size: few
d_call: TRBD1
j_call: TRBJ1-6
cdr3_aa: CSARDWEQGNSPLHF
cdr3_nt: TGCAGTGCTAGAGATTGGGAACAGGGGAATTCACCCCTCCACTTT

v_call: TRBV4-1
clone_size: many
d_call: NA
j_call: TRBJ1-5
cdr3_aa: CASSQADRSQPQHF
cdr3_nt: TGCGCCAGCAGCCAAGCCGACAGGTCCCAGCCCCAGCATTTT

v_call: TRBV7-6
clone_size: many
d_call: TRBD1
j_call: TRBJ2-2
cdr3_aa: CASSPTTGTGELFF
cdr3_nt: TGTGCCAGCAGCCCCACGACAGGGACCGGGGAGCTGTTTTTT

v_call: TRBV28
clone_size: NA
d_call: NA
j_call: TRBJ1-5
cdr3_aa: CASSSPVGAGNQPQHF
cdr3_nt: TGTGCCAGCAGTTCACCCGTGGGAGCTGGCAATCAGCCCCAGCATTTT

v_call: TRBV29-1
clone_size: few
d_call: TRBD1
j_call: TRBJ2-2
cdr3_aa: CSGKRGQNTGELFF
cdr3_nt: TGCAGCGGCAAGAGGGGGCAAAACACCGGGGAGCTGTTTTTT

v_call: TRBV12-3/TRBV12-4
clone_size: few
d_call: NA
j_call: TRBJ2-2
cdr3_aa: CASSLGWWRNTGELFF
cdr3_nt: TGTGCCAGCAGTTTAGGTTGGTGGCGGAACACCGGGGAGCTGTTTTTT

v_call: TRBV6-1
clone_size: NA
d_call: NA
j_call: TRBJ1-1
cdr3_aa: CASSNEGPNTEAFF
cdr3_nt: TGTGCCAGTTCCAACGAGGGCCCGAACACTGAAGCTTTCTTT

v_call: TRBV7-8
clone_size: NA
d_call: NA
j_call: TRBJ2-4
cdr3_aa: CASSLARELAKNIQYF
cdr3_nt: TGTGCCAGCAGCTTGGCCAGGGAATTAGCCAAAAACATTCAGTACTTC

v_call: TRBV7-9
clone_size: few
d_call: TRBD2
j_call: TRBJ2-1
cdr3_aa: CASSLWDYRHNEQFF
cdr3_nt: TGTGCCAGCAGCTTATGGGACTACCGGCACAATGAGCAGTTCTTC

v_call: TRBV7-2
clone_size: many
d_call: NA
j_call: TRBJ2-1
cdr3_aa: CASSFSRNEQFF
cdr3_nt: TGTGCCAGCAGCTTTTCCAGGAATGAGCAGTTCTTC

v_call: TRBV20-1
clone_size: NA
d_call: NA
j_call: TRBJ1-3
cdr3_aa: CSARVGKAGNTIYF
cdr3_nt: TGCAGTGCTAGAGTGGGTAAAGCTGGAAACACCATATATTTT

v_call: TRBV7-3
clone_size: few
d_call: TRBD1
j_call: TRBJ1-2
cdr3_aa: CASSFGTGGDGYTF
cdr3_nt: TGTGCCAGCAGCTTTGGGACAGGGGGAGATGGCTACACCTTC

v_call: TRBV7-2
clone_size: many
d_call: NA
j_call: TRBJ2-3
cdr3_aa: CASTQGVSSTDTQYF
cdr3_nt: TGTGCCAGCACCCAGGGAGTATCTAGCACAGATACGCAGTATTTT

v_call: TRBV11-2
clone_size: few
d_call: NA
j_call: TRBJ2-5
cdr3_aa: CASALARDETQYF
cdr3_nt: TGTGCCAGCGCACTTGCGCGGGATGAGACCCAGTACTTC

v_call: TRBV7-2
clone_size: NA
d_call: TRBD1
j_call: TRBJ1-3
cdr3_aa: CASSFKGANTIYF
cdr3_nt: TGTGCCAGCAGCTTTAAGGGGGCGAACACCATATATTTT

v_call: TRBV7-9
clone_size: few
d_call: TRBD1
j_call: TRBJ1-2
cdr3_aa: CASSSGQGGSYGYTF
cdr3_nt: TGTGCCAGCAGCTCCGGACAGGGCGGGTCCTATGGCTACACCTTC

v_call: TRBV25-1
clone_size: few
d_call: NA
j_call: TRBJ1-4
cdr3_aa: CASSESATEKLFF
cdr3_nt: TGTGCCAGCAGTGAATCGGCAACTGAAAAACTGTTTTTT

v_call: TRBV28
clone_size: many
d_call: NA
j_call: TRBJ1-2
cdr3_aa: CASSLGNGYTF
cdr3_nt: TGTGCCAGCAGTTTAGGAAATGGCTACACCTTC

v_call: TRBV6-1
clone_size: many
d_call: TRBD2
j_call: TRBJ2-3
cdr3_aa: CASAGLATDTQYF
cdr3_nt: TGTGCCAGCGCAGGACTAGCAACAGATACGCAGTATTTT

v_call: TRBV12-3/TRBV12-4
clone_size: NA
d_call: NA
j_call: TRBJ1-1
cdr3_aa: CASSFNGGTEAFF
cdr3_nt: TGTGCCAGCAGTTTTAATGGGGGCACTGAAGCTTTCTTT

v_call: TRBV7-6
clone_size: many
d_call: TRBD1
j_call: TRBJ2-7
cdr3_aa: CASSLAGQGRSYEQYF
cdr3_nt: TGTGCCAGCAGCTTAGCGGGACAGGGTCGATCCTACGAGCAGTACTTC

v_call: TRBV4-1
clone_size: few
d_call: NA
j_call: TRBJ2-1
cdr3_aa: CASSLQGGYEQFF
cdr3_nt: TGCGCCAGCAGCCTTCAGGGTGGCTATGAGCAGTTCTTC

v_call: TRBV6-6
clone_size: NA
d_call: NA
j_call: TRBJ1-2
cdr3_aa: CASKEGGRVGDSYGYTF
cdr3_nt: TGTGCCAGCAAAGAGGGCGGAAGGGTTGGTGATAGCTATGGCTACACCTTC

v_call: TRBV28
clone_size: many
d_call: NA
j_call: TRBJ2-5
cdr3_aa: CASRPGRLQQETQYF
cdr3_nt: TGTGCCAGCAGACCGGGACGCCTACAACAAGAGACCCAGTACTTC

v_call: TRBV9
clone_size: NA
d_call: TRBD1
j_call: TRBJ2-3
cdr3_aa: CASSADLTGSADTQYF
cdr3_nt: TGTGCCAGCAGCGCCGACCTGACAGGGTCGGCAGATACGCAGTATTTT

v_call: TRBV12-3/TRBV12-4
clone_size: few
d_call: NA
j_call: TRBJ2-5
cdr3_aa: CASSSRGSSETQYF
cdr3_nt: TGTGCCAGCAGTTCTCGTGGTAGCTCAGAGACCCAGTACTTC

v_call: TRBV7-9
clone_size: many
d_call: NA
j_call: TRBJ2-7
cdr3_aa: CASSLLGQTYEQYF
cdr3_nt: TGTGCCAGCAGCTTACTCGGTCAGACTTACGAGCAGTACTTC